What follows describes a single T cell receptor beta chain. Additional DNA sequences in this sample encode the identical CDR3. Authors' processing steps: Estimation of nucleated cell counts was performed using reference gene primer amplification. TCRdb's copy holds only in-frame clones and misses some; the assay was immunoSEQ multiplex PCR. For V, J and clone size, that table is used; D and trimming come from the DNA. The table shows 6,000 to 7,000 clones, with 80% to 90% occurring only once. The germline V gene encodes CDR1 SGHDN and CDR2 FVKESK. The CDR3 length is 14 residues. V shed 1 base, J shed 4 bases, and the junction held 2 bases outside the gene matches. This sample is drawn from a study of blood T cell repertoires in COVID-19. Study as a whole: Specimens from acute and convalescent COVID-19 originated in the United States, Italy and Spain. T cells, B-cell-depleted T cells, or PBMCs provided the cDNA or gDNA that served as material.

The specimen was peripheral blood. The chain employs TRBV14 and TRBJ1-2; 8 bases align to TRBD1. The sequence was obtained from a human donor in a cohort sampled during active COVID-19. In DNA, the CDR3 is TGTGCCAGCAGCCAAGGGACAGGGCCCTATGGCTACACCTTC. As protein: CASSQGTGPYGYTF.